Described below is a single T cell receptor (beta chain) sequence and its context. These data originate in a study of sequential checkpoint blockade in melanoma. The CDR3 totals 13 residues. Assay used: immunoSEQ multiplex PCR; TCRdb lists only in-frame clones, some missing. The sample holds about 18,000 clones, less than 30% seen once. As to treatment: randomized to nivolumab then ipilimumab (arm A) or the reverse (arm B). J is TRBJ2-7 and V is TRBV1. TRBV1 counts as a pseudogene. The source of this sequence is a human donor with melanoma. Source: tumor tissue (inferred from file names), taken from a patient given nivolumab and ipilimumab in sequence. CDR3 sequence (DNA): TGCGCCAGCAGCCAAGATCGAACCTACGAGCAGTACTTC. This sequence encodes CASSQDRTYEQYF.